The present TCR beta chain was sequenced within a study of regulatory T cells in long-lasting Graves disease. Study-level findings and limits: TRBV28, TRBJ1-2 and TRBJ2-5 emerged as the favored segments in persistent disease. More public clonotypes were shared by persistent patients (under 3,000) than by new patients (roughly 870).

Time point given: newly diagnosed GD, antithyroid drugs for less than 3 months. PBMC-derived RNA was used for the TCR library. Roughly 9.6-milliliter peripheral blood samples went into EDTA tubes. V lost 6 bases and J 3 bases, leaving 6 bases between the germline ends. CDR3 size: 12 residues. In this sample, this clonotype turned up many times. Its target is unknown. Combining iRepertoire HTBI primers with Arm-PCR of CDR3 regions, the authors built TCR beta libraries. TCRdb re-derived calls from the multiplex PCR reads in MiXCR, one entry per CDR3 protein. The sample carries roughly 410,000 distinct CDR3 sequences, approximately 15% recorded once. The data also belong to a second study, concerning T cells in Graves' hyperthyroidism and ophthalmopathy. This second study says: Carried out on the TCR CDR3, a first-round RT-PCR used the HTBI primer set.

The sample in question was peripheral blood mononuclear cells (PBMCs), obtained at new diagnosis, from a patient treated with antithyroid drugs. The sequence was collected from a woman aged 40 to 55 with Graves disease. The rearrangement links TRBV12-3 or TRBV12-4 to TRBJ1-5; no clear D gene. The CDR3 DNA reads TGTGCCAGCAGCTCGAACAATCAGCCCCAGCATTTT. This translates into CASSSNNQPQHF.